This entry describes one TCR beta chain. The antigen remains unidentified. These data are taken from a study of CD8 T cells in ankylosing spondylitis. Regarding the study as a whole: According to the report, clones linked to the disease were significantly enriched in matched synovial fluid samples taken from ankylosing spondylitis patients. Characteristic, it appeared, of ankylosing spondylitis blood was a TCR beta motif of eight highly homologous variants.

Scientists made TCR beta libraries using quantitative 5'-RACE with molecular barcodes. TCRdb re-called the 5' RACE reads with MiXCR, one entry per CDR3 protein. The sample contains roughly 670,000 distinct CDR3 sequences, 15% to 20% of which appear only once. Germline V gene lookup returns CDR1 SGHRS and CDR2 YFSETQ. The CDR3 loop spans 16 amino acids. V was clipped by 3 bases and J by 14 bases, with 27 bases between them. This clonotype originated in a male donor with ankylosing spondylitis. The source material was blood, either unsorted or a sorted T cell fraction (not recorded which). This sequence joins TRBV5-1 and TRBJ2-1; weak D call: TRBD2 (5 bases). The CDR3 coding sequence is TGCGCCAGCAGCTATGAAAGAGGGATTTCCTCCCCAGAGGAGTTCTTC. Protein sequence: CASSYERGISSPEEFF.